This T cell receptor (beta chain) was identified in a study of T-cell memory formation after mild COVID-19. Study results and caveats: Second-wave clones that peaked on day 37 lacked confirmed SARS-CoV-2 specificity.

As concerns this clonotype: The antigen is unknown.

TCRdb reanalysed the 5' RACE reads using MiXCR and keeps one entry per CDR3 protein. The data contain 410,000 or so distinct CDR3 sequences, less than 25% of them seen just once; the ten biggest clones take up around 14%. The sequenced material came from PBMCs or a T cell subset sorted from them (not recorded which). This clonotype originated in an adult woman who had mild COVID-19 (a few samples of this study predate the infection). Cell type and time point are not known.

CDR3 loop: CASSSQGAWDSEAFF. In DNA form, the CDR3 reads TGTGCCAGCAGCTCCCAGGGGGCTTGGGACTCTGAAGCTTTCTTT. The chain has TRBV7-2 and TRBJ1-1; 8 bases match TRBD1. V lost 4 bases to trimming and J lost 6 bases; unmatched junction nucleotides: 10. The CDR3 totals 15 residues. The germline CDR1 and CDR2 sequences are SGHTA and FQGNSA.